This section outlines one T cell receptor beta chain sequence together with its context. The sample originates from a study of blood T cell repertoires in COVID-19. Study-level background: Collection of acute and convalescent COVID-19 samples took place in the United States, Italy and Spain. PBMCs, B-cell-depleted T cells, or T cells were the source of the cDNA or gDNA that made up the material.

How the authors handled the data: Scientists estimated how many nucleated cells there were by amplifying reference gene primers. Produced via immunoSEQ multiplex PCR; TCRdb's table is partial and in-frame only. The V and J calls and clone size come from that table; D and trimming were worked out from the DNA. The table shows about 48,000 clones, with 77% occurring only once. Germline V gene data show CDR1 as SGHRS and CDR2 as YFSETQ. The CDR3 is made up of 17 amino acids. V gave up 4 bases and J gave up 1 base; unmatched junction bases: 5. Sequencing used peripheral blood. The source is a human donor with active or convalescent COVID-19. The donor label of this sample is uncertain. The chain joins TRBV5-1 to TRBJ2-6; 10 positions agree with TRBD1. CDR3 in amino acids: CASSQTGGVSGANVLTF. In nucleotides, the CDR3 is TGCGCCAGCAGCCAGACAGGGGGCGTGTCTGGGGCCAACGTCCTGACTTTC.